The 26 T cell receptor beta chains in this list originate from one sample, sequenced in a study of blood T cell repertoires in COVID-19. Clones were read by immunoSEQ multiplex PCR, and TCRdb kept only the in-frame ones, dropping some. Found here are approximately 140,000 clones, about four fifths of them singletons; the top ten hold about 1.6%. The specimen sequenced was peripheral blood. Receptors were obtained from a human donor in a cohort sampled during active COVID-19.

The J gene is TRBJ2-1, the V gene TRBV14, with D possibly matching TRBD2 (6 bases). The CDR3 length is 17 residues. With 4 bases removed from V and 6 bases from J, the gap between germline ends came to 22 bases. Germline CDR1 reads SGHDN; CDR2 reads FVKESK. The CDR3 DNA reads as TGTGCCAGCAGCCCCCGGGTCGGGGGAGGACTGTCCAATGAGCAGTTCTTC. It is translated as CASSPRVGGGLSNEQFF.

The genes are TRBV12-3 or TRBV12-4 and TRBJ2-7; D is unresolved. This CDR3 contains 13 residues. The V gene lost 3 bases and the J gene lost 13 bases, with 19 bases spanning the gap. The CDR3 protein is CASSFGRSDERYF. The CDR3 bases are TGTGCCAGCAGTTTTGGTAGGTCCGATGAGCGCTACTTC.

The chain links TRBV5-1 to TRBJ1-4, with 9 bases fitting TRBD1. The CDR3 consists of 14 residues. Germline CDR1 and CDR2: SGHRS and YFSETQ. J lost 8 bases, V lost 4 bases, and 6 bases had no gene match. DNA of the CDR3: TGCGCCAGCAGCCCAACAGGGGGCAGCGAAAAACTGTTTTTT. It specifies CASSPTGGSEKLFF. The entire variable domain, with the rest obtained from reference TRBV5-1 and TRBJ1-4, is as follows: KAGVTQTPRYLIKTRGQQVTLSCSPISGHRSVSWYQQTPGQGLQFLFEYFSETQRNKGNFPGRFSGRQFSNSRSEMNVSTLELGDSALYLCASSPTGGSEKLFFGSGTQLSVL.

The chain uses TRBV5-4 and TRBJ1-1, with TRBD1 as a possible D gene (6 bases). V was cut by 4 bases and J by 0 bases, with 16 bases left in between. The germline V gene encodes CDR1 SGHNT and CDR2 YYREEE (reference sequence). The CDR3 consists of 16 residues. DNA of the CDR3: TGTGCCAGCAGCGCGCACAGGGAACTACTGAACACTGAAGCTTTCTTT. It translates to CASSAHRELLNTEAFF.

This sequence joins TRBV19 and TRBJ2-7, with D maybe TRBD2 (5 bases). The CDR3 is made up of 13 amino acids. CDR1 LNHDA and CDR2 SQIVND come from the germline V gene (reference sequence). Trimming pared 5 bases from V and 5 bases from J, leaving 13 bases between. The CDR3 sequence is CASSYRSGDEQYF. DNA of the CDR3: TGTGCCAGTAGTTATAGGTCCGGGGACGAGCAGTACTTC. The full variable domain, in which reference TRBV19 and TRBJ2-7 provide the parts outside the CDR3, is DGGITQSPKYLFRKEGQNVTLSCEQNLNHDAMYWYRQDPGQGLRLIYYSQIVNDFQKGDIAEGYSVSREKKESFPLTVTSAQKNPTAFYLCASSYRSGDEQYFGPGTRLTVT.

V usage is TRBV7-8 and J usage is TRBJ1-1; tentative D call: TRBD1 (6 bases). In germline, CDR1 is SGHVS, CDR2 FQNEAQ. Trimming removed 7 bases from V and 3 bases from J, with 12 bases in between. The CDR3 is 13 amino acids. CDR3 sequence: CASKGEGDTEAFF. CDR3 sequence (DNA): TGTGCCAGCAAGGGCGAGGGGGACACTGAAGCTTTCTTT.

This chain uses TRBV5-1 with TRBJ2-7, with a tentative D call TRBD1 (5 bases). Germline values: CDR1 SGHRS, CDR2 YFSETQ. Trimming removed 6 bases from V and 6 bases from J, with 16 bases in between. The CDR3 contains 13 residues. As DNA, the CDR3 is TGCGCCAGCACCTCCGGACACCCGGCCGAGCAGTACTTC. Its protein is CASTSGHPAEQYF.

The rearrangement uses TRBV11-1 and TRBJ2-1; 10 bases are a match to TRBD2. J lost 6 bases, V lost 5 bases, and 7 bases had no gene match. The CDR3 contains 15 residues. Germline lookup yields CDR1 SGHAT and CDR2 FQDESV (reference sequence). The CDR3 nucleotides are TGTGCCAGCAGCCAGGTAGCGGGAGGTGGCAATGAGCAGTTCTTC. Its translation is CASSQVAGGGNEQFF.

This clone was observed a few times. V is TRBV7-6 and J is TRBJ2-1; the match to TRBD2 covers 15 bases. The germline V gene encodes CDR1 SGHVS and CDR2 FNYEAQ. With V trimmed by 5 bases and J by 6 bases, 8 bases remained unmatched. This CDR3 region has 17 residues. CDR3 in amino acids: CASSPSGLAGGRNEQFF. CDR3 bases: TGTGCCAGCAGCCCCTCGGGACTAGCGGGAGGTCGCAATGAGCAGTTCTTC.

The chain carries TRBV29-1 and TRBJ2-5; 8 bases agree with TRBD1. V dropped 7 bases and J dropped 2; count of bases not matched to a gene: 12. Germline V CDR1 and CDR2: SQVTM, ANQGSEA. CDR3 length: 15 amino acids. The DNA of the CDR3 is TGCAGCGCCAAGACAGGGGCATCCTCTCAAGAGACCCAGTACTTC. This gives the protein CSAKTGASSQETQYF.

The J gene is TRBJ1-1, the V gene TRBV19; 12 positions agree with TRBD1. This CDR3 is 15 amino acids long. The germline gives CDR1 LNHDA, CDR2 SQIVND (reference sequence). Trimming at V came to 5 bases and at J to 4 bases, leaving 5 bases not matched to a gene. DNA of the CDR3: TGTGCCAGTAGTGGCCGGGACAGGGGGCTCACTGAAGCTTTCTTT. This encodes CASSGRDRGLTEAFF.

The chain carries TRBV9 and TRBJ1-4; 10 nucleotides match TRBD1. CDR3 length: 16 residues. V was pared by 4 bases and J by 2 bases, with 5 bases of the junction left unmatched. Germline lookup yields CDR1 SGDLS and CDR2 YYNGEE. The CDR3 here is CASSRWTGGTNEKLFF. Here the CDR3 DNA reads TGTGCCAGCAGCCGTTGGACAGGGGGGACTAATGAAAAACTGTTTTTT.

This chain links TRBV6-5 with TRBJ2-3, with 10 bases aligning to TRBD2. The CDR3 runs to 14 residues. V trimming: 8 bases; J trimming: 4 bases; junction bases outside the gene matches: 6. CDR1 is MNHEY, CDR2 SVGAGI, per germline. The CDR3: CASSRGTSADTQYF. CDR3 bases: TGTGCCAGCTCCCGAGGGACTAGCGCAGATACGCAGTATTTT.

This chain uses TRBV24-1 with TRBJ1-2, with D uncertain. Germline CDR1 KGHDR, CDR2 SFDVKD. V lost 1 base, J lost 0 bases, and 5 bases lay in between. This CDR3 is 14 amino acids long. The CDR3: CATSDFRTNYGYTF. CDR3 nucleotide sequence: TGTGCCACCAGTGATTTCAGGACTAACTATGGCTACACCTTC.

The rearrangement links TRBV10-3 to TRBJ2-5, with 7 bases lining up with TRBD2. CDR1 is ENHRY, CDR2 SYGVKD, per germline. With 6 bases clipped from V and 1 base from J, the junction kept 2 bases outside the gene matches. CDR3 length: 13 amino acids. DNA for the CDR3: TGTGCCATCAGCATAGCGGGCCAAGAGACCCAGTACTTC. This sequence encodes CAISIAGQETQYF.

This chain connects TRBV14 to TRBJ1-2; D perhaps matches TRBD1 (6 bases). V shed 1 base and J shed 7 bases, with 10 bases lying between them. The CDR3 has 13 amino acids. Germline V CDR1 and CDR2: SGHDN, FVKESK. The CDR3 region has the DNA TGTGCCAGCAGCCAAGCCCTGACAGGTGGCTACACCTTC. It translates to CASSQALTGGYTF.

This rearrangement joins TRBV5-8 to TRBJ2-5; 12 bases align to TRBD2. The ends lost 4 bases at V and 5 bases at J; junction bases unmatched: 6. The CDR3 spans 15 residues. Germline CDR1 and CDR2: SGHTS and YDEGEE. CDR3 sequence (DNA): TGTGCCAGCAGCCACCGACTAGCGGGAGTTGAGACCCAGTACTTC. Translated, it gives CASSHRLAGVETQYF.

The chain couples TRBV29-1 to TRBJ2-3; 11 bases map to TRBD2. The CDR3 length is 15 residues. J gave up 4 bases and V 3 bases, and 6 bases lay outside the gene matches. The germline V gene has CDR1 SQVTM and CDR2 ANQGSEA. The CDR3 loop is CSVELAGGPPDTQYF. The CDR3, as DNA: TGCAGCGTTGAGTTAGCGGGAGGGCCCCCAGATACGCAGTATTTT.

The CDR3 nucleotides are TGTGCCAGCTCACCCCTCAGGACAGGGGAGGGCTACACCTTC. Amino acid sequence: CASSPLRTGEGYTF. The chain is built from TRBV18 and TRBJ1-2, with 9 nucleotides matching TRBD1. CDR3 size: 14 residues. The germline V gene has CDR1 KGHSH and CDR2 LQKENI. The trim removed 3 bases at V and 8 bases at J, leaving 7 bases unmatched. Full variable domain (outside the CDR3, taken from reference TRBV18 and TRBJ1-2): NAGVMQNPRHLVRRRGQEARLRCSPMKGHSHVYWYRQLPEEGLKFMVYLQKENIIDESGMPKERFSAEFPKEGPSILRIQQVVRGDSAAYFCASSPLRTGEGYTFGSGTRLTVV.

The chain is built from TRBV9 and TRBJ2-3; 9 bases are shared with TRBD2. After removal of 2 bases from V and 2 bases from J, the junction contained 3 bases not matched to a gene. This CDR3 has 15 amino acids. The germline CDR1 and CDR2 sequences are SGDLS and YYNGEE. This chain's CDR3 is CASSVSGGVTDTQYF. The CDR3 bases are TGTGCCAGCAGCGTTAGCGGGGGAGTCACAGATACGCAGTATTTT.

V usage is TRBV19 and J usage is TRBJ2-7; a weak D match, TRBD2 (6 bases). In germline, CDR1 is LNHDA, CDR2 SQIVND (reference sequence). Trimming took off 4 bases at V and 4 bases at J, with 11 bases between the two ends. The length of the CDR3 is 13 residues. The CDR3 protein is CASSTGTYYEQYF. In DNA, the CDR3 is TGTGCCAGTAGTACCGGGACTTATTACGAGCAGTACTTC.

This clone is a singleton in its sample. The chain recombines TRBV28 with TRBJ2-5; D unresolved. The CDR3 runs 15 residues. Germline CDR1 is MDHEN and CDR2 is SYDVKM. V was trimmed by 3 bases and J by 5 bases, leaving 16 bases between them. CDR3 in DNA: TGTGCCAGCAGTTTTAGGTCCGGCGCGCGGGAGACCCAGTACTTC. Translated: CASSFRSGARETQYF.

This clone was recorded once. In DNA form, the CDR3 reads TGTGCCAGCAGTTTAAATGGCAGGGGAAGAGTGAACACTGAAGCTTTCTTT. It encodes CASSLNGRGRVNTEAFF. The V gene is TRBV27, the J gene TRBJ1-1; TRBD1 might be the D (6 bases). The V and J ends lost 2 bases and 0 bases respectively, with 16 bases between them. Germline-derived CDR1 and CDR2 are MNHEY and SMNVEV (reference sequence). The CDR3 consists of 17 residues.

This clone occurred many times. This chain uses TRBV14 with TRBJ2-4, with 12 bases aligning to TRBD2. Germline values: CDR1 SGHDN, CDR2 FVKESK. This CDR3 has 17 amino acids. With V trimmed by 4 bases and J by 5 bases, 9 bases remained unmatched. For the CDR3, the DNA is TGTGCCAGCAGCCTTGGACTAGCGGGGTTGTCGCAAAACATTCAGTACTTC. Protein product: CASSLGLAGLSQNIQYF.

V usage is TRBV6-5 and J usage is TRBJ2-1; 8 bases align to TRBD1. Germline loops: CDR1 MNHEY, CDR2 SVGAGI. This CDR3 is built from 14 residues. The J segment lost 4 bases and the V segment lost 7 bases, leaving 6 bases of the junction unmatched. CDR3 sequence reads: CASKGRQGYNEQFF. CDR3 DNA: TGTGCCAGCAAGGGGAGACAGGGGTACAATGAGCAGTTCTTC.

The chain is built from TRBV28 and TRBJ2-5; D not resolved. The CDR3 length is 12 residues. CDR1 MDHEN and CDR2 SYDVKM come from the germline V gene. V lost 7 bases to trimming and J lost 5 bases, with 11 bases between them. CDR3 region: CASNVARETQYF. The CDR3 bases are TGTGCCAGCAACGTAGCTAGGGAGACCCAGTACTTC.